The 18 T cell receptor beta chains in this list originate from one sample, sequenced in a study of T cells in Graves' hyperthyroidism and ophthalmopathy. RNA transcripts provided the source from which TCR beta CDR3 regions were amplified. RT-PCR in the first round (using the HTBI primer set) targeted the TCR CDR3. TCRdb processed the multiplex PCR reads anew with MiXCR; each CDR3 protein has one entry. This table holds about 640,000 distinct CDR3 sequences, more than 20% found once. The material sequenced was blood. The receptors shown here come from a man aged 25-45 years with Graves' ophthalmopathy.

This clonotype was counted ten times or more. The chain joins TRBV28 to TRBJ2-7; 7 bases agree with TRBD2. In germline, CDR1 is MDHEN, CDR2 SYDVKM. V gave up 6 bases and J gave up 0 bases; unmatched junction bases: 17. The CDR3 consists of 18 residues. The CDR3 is CASRSRGGMGVSSYEQYF. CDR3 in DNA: TGTGCCAGCAGATCCCGGGGAGGGATGGGGGTCAGCTCCTACGAGCAGTACTTC.

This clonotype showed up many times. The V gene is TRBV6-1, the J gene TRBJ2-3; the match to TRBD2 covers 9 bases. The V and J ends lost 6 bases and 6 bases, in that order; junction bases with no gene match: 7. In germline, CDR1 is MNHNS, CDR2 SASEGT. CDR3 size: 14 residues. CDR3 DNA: TGTGCCAGCAGGACGGGACTAGCTTCGGATACGCAGTATTTT. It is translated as CASRTGLASDTQYF.

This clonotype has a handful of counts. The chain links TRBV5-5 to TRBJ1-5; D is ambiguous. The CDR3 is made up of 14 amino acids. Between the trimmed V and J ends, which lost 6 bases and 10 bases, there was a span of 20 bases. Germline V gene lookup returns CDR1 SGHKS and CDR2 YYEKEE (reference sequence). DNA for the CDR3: TGTGCCAGCAAGGAGGAGCCTTCGCCCCAACCCCAGCATTTT. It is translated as CASKEEPSPQPQHF. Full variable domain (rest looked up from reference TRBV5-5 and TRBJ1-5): DAGVTQSPTHLIKTRGQQVTLRCSPISGHKSVSWYQQVLGQGPQFIFQYYEKEERGRGNFPDRFSARQFPNYSSELNVNALLLGDSALYLCASKEEPSPQPQHFGDGTRLSIL.

CDR3 sequence (DNA): TGTGCCAGCAGTTATGGACTAGCGGAAGGAGGCTACGAGCAGTACTTC. Translation gives CASSYGLAEGGYEQYF. V is TRBV6-9 and J is TRBJ2-7; 10 nucleotides align to TRBD2. Trimming at V came to 2 bases and at J to 3 bases, leaving 7 bases not matched to a gene. Germline CDR1 MNHGY, CDR2 SVAAGI. This CDR3 is built from 16 residues.

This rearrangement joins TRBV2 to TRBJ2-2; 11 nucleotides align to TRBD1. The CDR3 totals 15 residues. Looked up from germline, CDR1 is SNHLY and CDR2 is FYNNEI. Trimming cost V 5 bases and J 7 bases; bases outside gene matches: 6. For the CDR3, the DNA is TGTGCCAGCAGTCCTCAGGGACAGGGGGTCGGGGAGCTGTTTTTT. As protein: CASSPQGQGVGELFF.

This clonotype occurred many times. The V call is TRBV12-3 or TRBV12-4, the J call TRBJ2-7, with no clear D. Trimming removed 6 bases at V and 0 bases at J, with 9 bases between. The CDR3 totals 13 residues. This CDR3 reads CASSFADSYEQYF. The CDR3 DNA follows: TGTGCCAGCAGCTTCGCAGACTCCTACGAGCAGTACTTC.

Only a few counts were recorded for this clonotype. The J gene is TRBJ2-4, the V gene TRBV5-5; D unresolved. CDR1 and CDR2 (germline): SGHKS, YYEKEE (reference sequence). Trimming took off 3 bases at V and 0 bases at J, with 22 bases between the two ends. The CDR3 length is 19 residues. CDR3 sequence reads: CASSSSTRSSLLAKNIQYF. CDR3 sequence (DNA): TGTGCCAGCAGCTCCTCGACAAGGTCTTCGTTACTAGCCAAAAACATTCAGTACTTC. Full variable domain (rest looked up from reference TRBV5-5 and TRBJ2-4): DAGVTQSPTHLIKTRGQQVTLRCSPISGHKSVSWYQQVLGQGPQFIFQYYEKEERGRGNFPDRFSARQFPNYSSELNVNALLLGDSALYLCASSSSTRSSLLAKNIQYFGAGTRLSVL.

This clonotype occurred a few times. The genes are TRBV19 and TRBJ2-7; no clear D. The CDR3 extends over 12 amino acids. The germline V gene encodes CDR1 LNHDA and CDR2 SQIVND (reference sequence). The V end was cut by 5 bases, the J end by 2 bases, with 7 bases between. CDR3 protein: CASSGSPYEQYF. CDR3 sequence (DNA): TGTGCCAGTAGTGGATCCCCCTACGAGCAGTACTTC.

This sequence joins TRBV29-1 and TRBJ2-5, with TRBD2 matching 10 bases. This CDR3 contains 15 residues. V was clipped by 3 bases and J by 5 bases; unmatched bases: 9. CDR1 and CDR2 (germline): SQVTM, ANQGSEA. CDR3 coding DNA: TGCAGCGTTGACGGGGCTAGCGGGAGTTGGGAGACCCAGTACTTC. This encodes CSVDGASGSWETQYF.

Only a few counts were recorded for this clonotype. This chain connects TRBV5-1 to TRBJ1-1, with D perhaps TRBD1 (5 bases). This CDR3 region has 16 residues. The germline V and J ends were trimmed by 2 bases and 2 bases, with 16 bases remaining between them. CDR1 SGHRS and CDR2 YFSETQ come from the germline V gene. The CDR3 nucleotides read TGCGCCAGCAGCTTAAGGGAGTTGGGGGTAAACACTGAAGCTTTCTTT. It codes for CASSLRELGVNTEAFF.

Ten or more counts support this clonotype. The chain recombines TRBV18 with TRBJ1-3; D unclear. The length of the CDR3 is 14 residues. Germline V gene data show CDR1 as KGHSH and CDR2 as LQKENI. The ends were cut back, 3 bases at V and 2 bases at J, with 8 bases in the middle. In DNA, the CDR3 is TGTGCCAGCTCACCGCAGGAGGCTGGAAACACCATATATTTT. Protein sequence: CASSPQEAGNTIYF.

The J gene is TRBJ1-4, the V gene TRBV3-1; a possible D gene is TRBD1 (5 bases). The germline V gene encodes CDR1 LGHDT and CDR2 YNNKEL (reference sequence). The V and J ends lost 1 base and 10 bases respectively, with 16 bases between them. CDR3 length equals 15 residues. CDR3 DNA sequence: TGTGCCAGCAGCCAAGGAATTAGGGGAGGAGGAAAACTGTTTTTT. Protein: CASSQGIRGGGKLFF. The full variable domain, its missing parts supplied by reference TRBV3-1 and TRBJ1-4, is DTAVSQTPKYLVTQMGNDKSIKCEQNLGHDTMYWYKQDSKKFLKIMFSYNNKELIINETVPNRFSPKSPDKAHLNLHINSLELGDSAVYFCASSQGIRGGGKLFFGSGTQLSVL.

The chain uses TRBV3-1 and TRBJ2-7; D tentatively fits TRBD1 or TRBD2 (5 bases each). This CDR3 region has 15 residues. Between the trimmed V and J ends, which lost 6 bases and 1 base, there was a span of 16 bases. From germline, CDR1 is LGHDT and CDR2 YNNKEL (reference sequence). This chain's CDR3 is CASSSGTAPSYEQYF. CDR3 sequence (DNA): TGTGCCAGCAGTTCCGGGACGGCTCCTTCCTACGAGCAGTACTTC.

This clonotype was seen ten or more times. The CDR3 protein is CASSSPGDNTGELFF. CDR3 sequence (DNA): TGTGCCAGCAGTTCCCCAGGGGACAACACCGGGGAGCTGTTTTTT. This chain joins TRBV28 and TRBJ2-2, with D tentatively TRBD1 (6 bases). The ends were cut back, 4 bases at V and 2 bases at J, with 11 bases in the middle. Germline CDR1 is MDHEN and CDR2 is SYDVKM. There are 15 residues in the CDR3.

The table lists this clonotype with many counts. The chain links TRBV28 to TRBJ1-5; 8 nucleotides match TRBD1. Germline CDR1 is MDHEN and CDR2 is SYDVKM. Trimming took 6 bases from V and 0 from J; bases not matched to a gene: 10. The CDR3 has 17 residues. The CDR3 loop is CASRIGQGDYSNQPQHF. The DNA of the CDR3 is TGTGCCAGCAGAATAGGACAGGGCGATTATAGCAATCAGCCCCAGCATTTT.

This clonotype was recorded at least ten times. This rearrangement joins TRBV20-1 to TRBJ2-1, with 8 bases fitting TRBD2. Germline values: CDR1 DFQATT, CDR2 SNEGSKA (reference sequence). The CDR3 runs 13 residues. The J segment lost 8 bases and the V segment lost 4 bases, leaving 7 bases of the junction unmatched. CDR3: CSATGTSGYEQFF. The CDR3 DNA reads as TGCAGTGCTACTGGAACTAGCGGCTATGAGCAGTTCTTC.

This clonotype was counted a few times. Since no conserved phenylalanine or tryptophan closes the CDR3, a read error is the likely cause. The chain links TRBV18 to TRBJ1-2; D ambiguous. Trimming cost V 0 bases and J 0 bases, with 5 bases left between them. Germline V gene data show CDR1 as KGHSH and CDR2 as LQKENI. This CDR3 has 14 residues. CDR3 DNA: TGTGCCAGCTCACCACCTTCCCCTAACTATGGCTACACCTCC. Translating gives CASSPPSPNYGYTS.

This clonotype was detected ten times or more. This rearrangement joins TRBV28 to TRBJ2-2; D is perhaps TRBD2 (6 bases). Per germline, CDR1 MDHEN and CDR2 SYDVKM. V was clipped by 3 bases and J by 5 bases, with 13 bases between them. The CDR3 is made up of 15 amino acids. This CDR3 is CASSLGFAGTGELFF. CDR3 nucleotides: TGTGCCAGCAGTTTGGGGTTTGCGGGAACCGGGGAGCTGTTTTTT.